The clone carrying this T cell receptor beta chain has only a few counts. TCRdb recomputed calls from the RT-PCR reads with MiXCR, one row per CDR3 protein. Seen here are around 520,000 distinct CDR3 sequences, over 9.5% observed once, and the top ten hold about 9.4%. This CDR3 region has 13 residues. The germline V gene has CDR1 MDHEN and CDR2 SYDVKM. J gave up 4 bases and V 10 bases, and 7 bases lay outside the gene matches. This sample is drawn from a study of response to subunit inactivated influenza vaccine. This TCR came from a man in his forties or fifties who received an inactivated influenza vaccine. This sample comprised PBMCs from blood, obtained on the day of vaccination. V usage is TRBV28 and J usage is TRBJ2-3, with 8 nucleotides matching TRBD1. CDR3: CANPRQGSDTQYF. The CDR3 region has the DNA TGTGCCAACCCCCGACAGGGGTCAGATACGCAGTATTTT. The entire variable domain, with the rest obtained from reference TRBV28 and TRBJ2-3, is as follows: DVKVTQSSRYLVKRTGEKVFLECVQDMDHENMFWYRQDPGLGLRLIYFSYDVKMKEKGDIPEGYSVSREKKERFSLILESASTNQTSMYLCANPRQGSDTQYFGPGTRLTVL.